The text below deals with one T cell receptor (beta chain). The data were obtained in a study of blood T cell repertoires in COVID-19. Germline CDR1 MGHDK, CDR2 SYGVNS. CDR3 length: 13 amino acids. The V gene lost 4 bases and the J gene lost 12 bases, with 16 bases spanning the gap. Here immunoSEQ multiplex PCR was the method, and the copy in TCRdb shows in-frame clones only, minus some. The data hold about 400,000 clones, with 88% observed a single time. Sequencing was done on a sample of PBMCs or T cells enriched from blood (not recorded which). The source is a woman aged 40-49 years with acute COVID-19. The chain combines TRBV25-1 with TRBJ1-3; D is uncertain. CDR3 in DNA: TGTGCCAGCAGTGGTACAATACCTCCTAGCATATATTTT. It is translated as CASSGTIPPSIYF.